A single sample is the source of the 29 T cell receptor beta chains below, sequenced in a study of technical replicates of blood from a handful of donors. Clones were sequenced by immunoSEQ multiplex PCR, and TCRdb holds only the in-frame ones, with some missing. Found here are 66,000 or so clones, more than 95% of them singletons; the top ten hold 0.19%. The sequenced material came from T cells isolated from PBMCs. Receptors originate from a human donor in good health.

The chain couples TRBV25-1 to TRBJ2-1; 12 nucleotides agree with TRBD2. Losses at the gene ends were 8 bases for V and 4 bases for J; bases not matched to a gene: 9. This CDR3 region has 16 residues. Per the germline V gene, CDR1 is MGHDK and CDR2 is SYGVNS. CDR3 nucleotide sequence: TGTGCCAGCTCTCCCGGACTAGCGGGGCAATACAATGAGCAGTTCTTC. Its protein product is CASSPGLAGQYNEQFF.

The V and J genes are TRBV13 and TRBJ1-4; the D gene is possibly TRBD1 (6 bases). This CDR3 has 17 amino acids. V lost 3 bases and J lost 0, with 14 bases in between. In germline, CDR1 is PRHDT, CDR2 FYEKMQ (reference sequence). CDR3: CASSLGAGAPTNEKLFF. The CDR3 DNA reads TGTGCCAGCAGCTTGGGGGCAGGGGCCCCAACTAATGAAAAACTGTTTTTT.

This sequence joins TRBV7-6 and TRBJ1-6, with TRBD1 matching 10 bases. Germline assignment: CDR1 SGHVS and CDR2 FNYEAQ. The CDR3 extends over 16 amino acids. The V segment lost 2 bases and the J segment 6 bases; nucleotides outside the gene matches: 4. The CDR3 nucleotides read TGTGCCAGCAGCTTATCTAGGGACAGGGGTAATTCACCCCTCCACTTT. It yields the protein CASSLSRDRGNSPLHF. Full variable domain (rest looked up from reference TRBV7-6 and TRBJ1-6): GAGVSQSPRYKVTKRGQDVALRCDPISGHVSLYWYRQALGQGPEFLTYFNYEAQQDKSGLPNDRFSAERPEGSISTLTIQRTEQRDSAMYRCASSLSRDRGNSPLHFGNGTRLTVT.

The genes are TRBV6-6 and TRBJ2-7; 7 bases match TRBD1. Unmatched junction bases numbered 13, after V lost 4 bases and J lost 4 bases. This CDR3 region has 16 residues. CDR1 is MNHNY and CDR2 is SVGAGI in the germline V gene (reference sequence). CDR3 in amino acids: CASSSAPGGTAYEQYF. The CDR3 DNA sequence: TGTGCCAGCAGTTCCGCTCCGGGTGGGACAGCTTACGAGCAGTACTTC.

The chain combines TRBV5-8 with TRBJ1-5; TRBD1 agrees at 7 bases. The V segment lost 5 bases and the J segment 4 bases; nucleotides outside the gene matches: 6. The CDR3 spans 14 residues. Germline CDR1 and CDR2: SGHTS and YDEGEE. DNA for the CDR3: TGTGCCAGCAGGATGACAGGGACGAATCAGCCCCAGCATTTT. Translating it yields CASRMTGTNQPQHF.

The V and J genes are TRBV28 and TRBJ2-4; tentatively, D is TRBD2 (6 bases). Germline CDR1 is MDHEN and CDR2 is SYDVKM. There are 18 residues in the CDR3. The V end lost 8 bases, the J end lost 3 bases, and 26 bases lay between the germline ends. The CDR3 nucleotides read TGTGCCAGCTCAAGGGGTTATGAGGAGGGTCTGCTCAAAAACATTCAGTACTTC. This gives the protein CASSRGYEEGLLKNIQYF.

The genes are TRBV29-1 and TRBJ2-7, with TRBD2 identical over 11 bases. The CDR3 runs 13 residues. CDR1 and CDR2 from the germline V gene are SQVTM and ANQGSEA. Trimming removed 4 bases from V and 4 bases from J; junction bases left unmatched: 3. CDR3 in amino acids: CSVVASGRYEQYF. Written as DNA, the CDR3 is TGCAGCGTTGTTGCTAGCGGGAGGTACGAGCAGTACTTC.

The chain uses TRBV5-1 and TRBJ2-4; the match to TRBD2 covers 7 bases. Germline-derived CDR1 and CDR2 are SGHRS and YFSETQ. The junction had 5 bases not matched to a gene; V was cut back by 4 bases and J by 4 bases. CDR3 length equals 14 residues. The CDR3 loop reads CASSREGLKNIQYF. CDR3 DNA sequence: TGCGCCAGCAGCAGGGAGGGCCTTAAAAACATTCAGTACTTC.

This chain joins TRBV5-1 and TRBJ2-5; 10 bases line up with TRBD2. Losses at the gene ends were 2 bases for V and 1 base for J; bases not matched to a gene: 2. In germline, CDR1 is SGHRS, CDR2 YFSETQ. CDR3 length: 15 amino acids. The CDR3 DNA reads as TGCGCCAGCAGCTTTTTAGCGGGAGGCCAAGAGACCCAGTACTTC. Encoded protein: CASSFLAGGQETQYF.

The chain recombines TRBV28 with TRBJ2-7; 7 bases agree with TRBD1. Germline V CDR1 and CDR2: MDHEN, SYDVKM. Trimming at V came to 7 bases and at J to 3 bases, leaving 12 bases not matched to a gene. The CDR3 has 15 residues. The CDR3 here is CASTPDDRVDYEQYF. The DNA for the CDR3 is TGTGCCAGCACCCCGGACGACAGGGTTGACTACGAGCAGTACTTC.

The rearrangement links TRBV30 to TRBJ2-7, with TRBD1 matching 7 bases. This CDR3 is 12 amino acids long. The J segment lost 5 bases and the V segment lost 2 bases, leaving 3 bases of the junction unmatched. Germline lookup yields CDR1 GTSNPN and CDR2 SVGIG (reference sequence). CDR3 loop: CAWSQQGNEQYF. The CDR3 bases are TGTGCCTGGAGTCAACAGGGGAACGAGCAGTACTTC.

Note on this clone: At one boundary the junction diverges from the germline segment, which might be a read error. This chain links TRBV11-2 with TRBJ1-2, with a weak D call TRBD1 (5 bases). Germline CDR1 is SGHAT and CDR2 is FQNNGV. CDR3 length equals 11 residues. CDR3 residues: CASSAPGTPNF. The CDR3, as DNA: TGTGCCAGCAGCGCGCCCGGGACTCCCAATTTC.

This rearrangement joins TRBV9 to TRBJ2-1, with TRBD2 matching 8 bases. This CDR3 region has 16 residues. Germline CDR1 is SGDLS and CDR2 is YYNGEE. After removal of 3 bases from V and 7 bases from J, the junction contained 12 bases not matched to a gene. This CDR3 reads CASSAAAGAGVNEQFF. The CDR3 DNA reads TGTGCCAGCAGCGCGGCAGCGGGAGCCGGGGTGAATGAGCAGTTCTTC.

V is TRBV5-1 and J is TRBJ1-1, with no clear D. The ends were cut back, 4 bases at V and 0 bases at J, with 10 bases in the middle. CDR1 is SGHRS, CDR2 YFSETQ, per germline. The CDR3 contains 14 residues. The CDR3 protein is CASSEVRLNTEAFF. CDR3 bases: TGCGCCAGCAGCGAGGTCCGATTGAACACTGAAGCTTTCTTT.

Only one count was recorded for this clone. This chain joins TRBV25-1 and TRBJ2-7; 7 nucleotides align to TRBD1. The CDR3 has 14 residues. Germline V CDR1 and CDR2: MGHDK, SYGVNS. The ends lost 5 bases at V and 2 bases at J; junction bases unmatched: 6. The CDR3 DNA sequence: TGTGCCAGCAGTCCCAGGACAGGAACCTACGAGCAGTACTTC. Translated, it gives CASSPRTGTYEQYF.

The rearrangement joins TRBV5-4 to TRBJ2-3; 8 nucleotides line up with TRBD2. From germline, CDR1 is SGHNT and CDR2 YYREEE (reference sequence). This CDR3 is 16 amino acids long. V gave up 2 bases and J gave up 1 base; unmatched junction bases: 6. CDR3 residues: CASSFPRAGGTDTQYF. CDR3 nucleotide sequence: TGTGCCAGCAGCTTCCCCAGAGCGGGGGGCACAGATACGCAGTATTTT.

The V gene is TRBV5-1, the J gene TRBJ1-3; a weak D match, TRBD1 (6 bases). CDR1 SGHRS and CDR2 YFSETQ come from the germline V gene. V gave up 0 bases and J gave up 2 bases, with 9 bases separating them. This CDR3 spans 15 amino acids. DNA for the CDR3: TGCGCCAGCAGCTTGGAAACAGGGACTGGAAACACCATATATTTT. Its protein product is CASSLETGTGNTIYF.

The chain has TRBV7-9 and TRBJ1-2; D is possibly TRBD1 (5 bases). V gave up 5 bases and J gave up 2 bases, with 9 bases separating them. This CDR3 contains 13 residues. The germline V gene has CDR1 SEHNR and CDR2 FQNEAQ (reference sequence). CDR3: CASSVTGNYGYTF. The CDR3 DNA reads TGTGCCAGCAGCGTTACAGGAAACTATGGCTACACCTTC.

The chain employs TRBV9 and TRBJ1-1, with 7 nucleotides matching TRBD1. The germline V gene has CDR1 SGDLS and CDR2 YYNGEE. V lost 3 bases to trimming and J lost 3 bases; unmatched junction nucleotides: 5. The CDR3 runs 14 residues. The CDR3 nucleotides are TGTGCCAGCAGCGATGGGACAGAATACACTGAAGCTTTCTTT. Translated: CASSDGTEYTEAFF. The variable domain in full, with the rest retrieved from reference TRBV9 and TRBJ1-1, is DSGVTQTPKHLITATGQRVTLRCSPRSGDLSVYWYQQSLDQGLQFLIQYYNGEERAKGNILERFSAQQFPDLHSELNLSSLELGDSALYFCASSDGTEYTEAFFGQGTRLTVV.

The V call is TRBV19, the J call TRBJ2-6; perhaps TRBD2 as D (6 bases). Trimming took off 2 bases at V and 3 bases at J, with 8 bases between the two ends. This CDR3 contains 15 residues. Germline-derived CDR1 and CDR2 are LNHDA and SQIVND (reference sequence). The CDR3 loop is CASSISGLGANVLTF. The CDR3 nucleotides are TGTGCCAGTAGTATAAGCGGGCTTGGGGCCAACGTCCTGACTTTC.

The rearrangement uses TRBV28 and TRBJ2-3; tentative D call: TRBD2 (6 bases). Germline values: CDR1 MDHEN, CDR2 SYDVKM. Deletions cut 2 bases from V and 1 base from J, with 10 bases between. This CDR3 has 15 amino acids. Here the CDR3 reads CASSLPASGTDTQYF. Here the CDR3 DNA reads TGTGCCAGCAGTTTACCCGCTAGCGGCACAGATACGCAGTATTTT.

The chain has TRBV4-1 and TRBJ1-4; 10 bases are a match to TRBD1. CDR3 length: 18 residues. Germline CDR1 MGHRA, CDR2 YSYEKL. V lost 6 bases to trimming and J lost 0 bases; unmatched junction nucleotides: 10. CDR3 region: CASRSPGQGPATNEKLFF. The CDR3 DNA follows: TGCGCCAGCAGATCGCCGGGACAGGGGCCTGCAACTAATGAAAAACTGTTTTTT.

A remark on this clone: Different DNA sequences within this sample yield the same CDR3. The chain joins TRBV29-1 to TRBJ2-7; TRBD1 aligns across 8 bases. CDR1 and CDR2 (germline): SQVTM, ANQGSEA. Trimming at V came to 3 bases and at J to 5 bases, leaving 9 bases not matched to a gene. This CDR3 is built from 14 residues. The CDR3 sequence: CSVELPGQGHEQYF. DNA of the CDR3: TGCAGCGTTGAGCTACCCGGACAGGGTCACGAGCAGTACTTC.

J is TRBJ2-3 and V is TRBV5-1, with unresolved D. Trimming took off 2 bases at V and 4 bases at J, with 11 bases between the two ends. The germline CDR1 and CDR2 sequences are SGHRS and YFSETQ. CDR3 length: 14 amino acids. Written as DNA, the CDR3 is TGCGCCAGCAGCTTCAATGGTGCAGCAGATACGCAGTATTTT. It is translated as CASSFNGAADTQYF.

The genes are TRBV6-1 and TRBJ2-3; 9 positions match TRBD2. Germline V lookup: CDR1 MNHNS, CDR2 SASEGT. CDR3 length: 16 residues. With 3 bases clipped from V and 2 bases from J, the junction kept 6 bases outside the gene matches. The CDR3 DNA follows: TGTGCCAGCAGTGACCTAGCGGGGTCATCCACAGATACGCAGTATTTT. Encoded protein: CASSDLAGSSTDTQYF.

The chain employs TRBV7-8 and TRBJ2-1; 7 nucleotides agree with TRBD2. Per the germline V gene, CDR1 is SGHVS and CDR2 is FQNEAQ. Trimming at V came to 2 bases and at J to 6 bases, leaving 4 bases not matched to a gene. The CDR3 consists of 14 residues. The CDR3 sequence: CASSLYRGSNEQFF. For the CDR3, the DNA is TGTGCCAGCAGCTTATATCGCGGGAGCAATGAGCAGTTCTTC.

The V call is TRBV5-4, the J call TRBJ2-2, with TRBD1 matching over 10 bases. This CDR3 is 16 amino acids long. The germline gives CDR1 SGHNT, CDR2 YYREEE (reference sequence). J gave up 5 bases and V 4 bases, and 8 bases lay outside the gene matches. The CDR3: CASSPRDRGRTGELFF. CDR3 DNA sequence: TGTGCCAGCAGCCCACGGGACAGGGGAAGAACCGGGGAGCTGTTTTTT.

The rearrangement uses TRBV6-6 and TRBJ1-5; TRBD1 matches 8 bases. V trimming: 6 bases; J trimming: 4 bases; junction bases outside the gene matches: 8. Germline values: CDR1 MNHNY, CDR2 SVGAGI (reference sequence). This CDR3 has 15 amino acids. The CDR3 protein is CASRPGQGQNQPQHF. CDR3 bases: TGTGCCAGCAGGCCAGGACAGGGCCAAAATCAGCCCCAGCATTTT.

V is TRBV28 and J is TRBJ2-6, with TRBD1 identical over 9 bases. The CDR3 covers 20 residues. The germline CDR1 and CDR2 sequences are MDHEN and SYDVKM. V was pared by 2 bases and J by 0 bases, with 11 bases of the junction left unmatched. In DNA, the CDR3 is TGTGCCAGCAGTTTAACTCTTAGCGACAGGGGGACCTCTGGGGCCAACGTCCTGACTTTC. Residues: CASSLTLSDRGTSGANVLTF.